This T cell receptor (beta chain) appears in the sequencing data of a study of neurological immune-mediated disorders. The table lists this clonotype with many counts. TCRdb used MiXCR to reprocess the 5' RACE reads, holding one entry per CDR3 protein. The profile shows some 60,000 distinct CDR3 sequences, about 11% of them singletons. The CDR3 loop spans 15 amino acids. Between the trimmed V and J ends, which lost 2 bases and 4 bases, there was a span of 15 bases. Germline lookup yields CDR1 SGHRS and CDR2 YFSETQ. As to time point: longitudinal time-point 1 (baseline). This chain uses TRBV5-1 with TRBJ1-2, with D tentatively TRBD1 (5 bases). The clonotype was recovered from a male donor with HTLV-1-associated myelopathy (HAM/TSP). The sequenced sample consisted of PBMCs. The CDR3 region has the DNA TGCGCCAGCAGCTTCTCCTCCGGGGCCGGCTATGGCTACACCTTC. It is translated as CASSFSSGAGYGYTF.